This TCR beta chain was captured in a study of Graves' ophthalmopathy and Graves' hyperthyroidism. The TCR beta CDR3 regions underwent amplification from RNA transcripts. Following a first-round RT-PCR that used HTBI primers, a second-round multiplex PCR was carried out. One entry per CDR3 protein, called by TCRdb with MiXCR from the multiplex PCR reads. The data hold about 640,000 distinct CDR3 sequences, with more than 40% observed a single time. This clonotype appeared a few times. V was pared by 0 bases and J by 4 bases, with 7 bases between. This CDR3 spans 14 amino acids. CDR1 and CDR2 from the germline V gene are SGHKS and YYEKEE (reference sequence).

Source material: peripheral blood. The TCR was taken from an adult man with Graves' ophthalmopathy. The rearrangement joins TRBV5-5 to TRBJ2-2, with D maybe TRBD1 (5 bases). The CDR3 spells CASSLGQFTGELFF. The CDR3, as DNA: TGTGCCAGCAGCTTGGGACAGTTCACCGGGGAGCTGTTTTTT.